The 21 T cell receptor beta chains below were found in one sample sequenced in a study of cytomegalovirus exposure and HLA in healthy donors. The PCR used 60 Vbeta and 13 Jbeta primers. Assay used: immunoSEQ multiplex PCR; TCRdb lists only in-frame clones, some missing. The table records 160,000 or so clones, 80% to 85% of them present only once. What was sequenced was PBMCs. Receptor source: a middle-aged man in good health and CMV-seropositive.

This clone was found once. V gene TRBV28 combines with J gene TRBJ2-7, with a weak D call TRBD1 (6 bases). There are 17 residues in the CDR3. V was clipped by 6 bases and J by 3 bases, with 24 bases between them. CDR1 is MDHEN, CDR2 SYDVKM, per germline. CDR3 region: CASSSNPLLGAVYEQYF. CDR3 bases: TGTGCCAGCAGCTCAAATCCCCTACTGGGGGCTGTCTACGAGCAGTACTTC. Full variable domain (outside the CDR3, taken from reference TRBV28 and TRBJ2-7): DVKVTQSSRYLVKRTGEKVFLECVQDMDHENMFWYRQDPGLGLRLIYFSYDVKMKEKGDIPEGYSVSREKKERFSLILESASTNQTSMYLCASSSNPLLGAVYEQYFGPGTRLTVT.

The chain is built from TRBV5-1 and TRBJ1-1; no firm D call. In germline, CDR1 is SGHRS, CDR2 YFSETQ. The CDR3 contains 12 residues. Trimming cost V 5 bases and J 6 bases, with 11 bases left between them. The CDR3 region is CASSGEGPEAFF. CDR3 sequence (DNA): TGCGCCAGCAGTGGGGAGGGCCCTGAAGCTTTCTTT.

This chain links TRBV5-1 with TRBJ2-3; D remains unclear. This CDR3 region has 13 residues. The V end was cut by 6 bases, the J end by 3 bases, with 11 bases between. CDR1 SGHRS and CDR2 YFSETQ come from the germline V gene. The CDR3 protein is CASKDDWTDTQYF. CDR3 nucleotide sequence: TGCGCCAGCAAGGATGACTGGACAGATACGCAGTATTTT.

The chain links TRBV7-9 to TRBJ2-5; 8 positions agree with TRBD2. Germline CDR1 and CDR2: SEHNR and FQNEAQ (reference sequence). The CDR3 extends over 15 amino acids. J gave up 3 bases and V 5 bases, and 8 bases lay outside the gene matches. The CDR3 spells CASSIVLAGKETQYF. DNA of the CDR3: TGTGCCAGCAGCATAGTCCTAGCGGGTAAAGAGACCCAGTACTTC.

The chain recombines TRBV27 with TRBJ2-2, with a tentative D call TRBD2 (6 bases). This CDR3 contains 13 residues. From germline, CDR1 is MNHEY and CDR2 SMNVEV (reference sequence). The V end lost 6 bases, the J end lost 5 bases, and 10 bases lay between the germline ends. The DNA for the CDR3 is TGTGCCAGCAGGGACTACATTACCGGGGAGCTGTTTTTT. Its translation is CASRDYITGELFF.

The chain has TRBV6-5 and TRBJ1-6; D might be TRBD1 (5 bases). This CDR3 contains 15 residues. The V gene lost 0 bases and the J gene lost 8 bases, with 11 bases spanning the gap. CDR1 and CDR2 (germline): MNHEY, SVGAGI. CDR3 sequence reads: CASSYSYRSDSPLHF. Written as DNA, the CDR3 is TGTGCCAGCAGTTACTCGTACAGGAGCGATTCACCCCTCCACTTT.

The chain couples TRBV7-3 to TRBJ2-2; TRBD1 matches at 7 bases. The CDR3 loop spans 14 amino acids. CDR1 SGHTA and CDR2 FQGTGA come from the germline V gene. The ends lost 6 bases at V and 3 bases at J; junction bases unmatched: 4. The CDR3 region has the DNA TGTGCCAGCAGACGCCAGGGGGACACCGGGGAGCTGTTTTTT. It is translated as CASRRQGDTGELFF.

This sequence joins TRBV4-2 and TRBJ2-1; D is possibly TRBD2 (5 bases). The CDR3 has 16 amino acids. Germline loops: CDR1 LGHNA, CDR2 YNFKEQ. V lost 2 bases and J 0 bases, leaving 11 bases between the germline ends. CDR3 in amino acids: CASSQREFGSYNEQFF. As DNA, the CDR3 is TGTGCCAGCAGCCAAAGGGAGTTTGGCTCCTACAATGAGCAGTTCTTC.

The genes are TRBV11-2 and TRBJ1-1; weak D call: TRBD1 (5 bases). The CDR3 loop spans 14 amino acids. Germline V lookup: CDR1 SGHAT, CDR2 FQNNGV. The germline V and J ends were trimmed by 3 bases and 8 bases, with 16 bases remaining between them. Here the CDR3 DNA reads TGTGCCAGCAGCTTTTTCTCCGGCAGGGAAGAAGCTTTCTTT. Protein: CASSFFSGREEAFF.

V gene TRBV5-1 combines with J gene TRBJ2-3, with a possible D match to TRBD1 (8 bases). Trimming shortened V by 0 bases and J by 8 bases, and 22 bases separated the two germline ends. The CDR3 sequence is 17 residues long. In germline, CDR1 is SGHRS, CDR2 YFSETQ. CDR3: CASSLEPPGGGGGTQYF. The CDR3 nucleotides are TGCGCCAGCAGCTTGGAGCCCCCAGGGGGCGGGGGAGGTACGCAGTATTTT.

V is TRBV19 and J is TRBJ1-5; the D gene is possibly TRBD1 (6 bases). Trimming removed 7 bases at V and 8 bases at J, with 15 bases between. This CDR3 comprises 13 residues. In germline, CDR1 is LNHDA, CDR2 SQIVND (reference sequence). The CDR3 protein is CASNKQGPEPQHF. Written as DNA, the CDR3 is TGTGCCAGTAATAAACAGGGCCCGGAGCCCCAGCATTTT.

The chain uses TRBV10-3 and TRBJ2-5; D is perhaps TRBD1 (6 bases). Germline CDR1 ENHRY, CDR2 SYGVKD. This CDR3 comprises 14 residues. Trimming removed 2 bases at V and 2 bases at J, with 9 bases between. CDR3 amino acids: CAISEGQSQETQYF. The DNA for the CDR3 is TGTGCCATCAGTGAGGGACAGTCACAAGAGACCCAGTACTTC.

The genes are TRBV29-1 and TRBJ2-1, with D possibly being TRBD2 (5 bases). Trimming shortened V by 0 bases and J by 5 bases, and 14 bases separated the two germline ends. Germline values: CDR1 SQVTM, CDR2 ANQGSEA. The CDR3 has 15 residues. CDR3 DNA: TGCAGCGTTGAAGATCGTCTGGCGGGTGACAATGAGCAGTTCTTC. It translates to CSVEDRLAGDNEQFF.

The V gene is TRBV7-3, the J gene TRBJ2-3; D unresolved. Deletions cut 0 bases from V and 0 bases from J, with 25 bases between. Germline-derived CDR1 and CDR2 are SGHTA and FQGTGA. The CDR3 has 21 amino acids. The CDR3: CASSLTPGFDSRYSSTDTQYF. The CDR3 DNA sequence: TGTGCCAGCAGCTTAACCCCCGGGTTTGATTCTAGGTACTCTAGCACAGATACGCAGTATTTT. The complete variable domain, with remaining parts taken from reference TRBV7-3 and TRBJ2-3, reads GAGVSQTPSNKVTEKGKYVELRCDPISGHTALYWYRQSLGQGPEFLIYFQGTGAADDSGLPNDRFFAVRPEGSVSTLKIQRTERGDSAVYLCASSLTPGFDSRYSSTDTQYFGPGTRLTVL.

This chain joins TRBV5-5 and TRBJ2-5; TRBD2 matches 10 bases. Looked up from germline, CDR1 is SGHKS and CDR2 is YYEKEE (reference sequence). Trimming cost V 0 bases and J 4 bases; bases outside gene matches: 3. This CDR3 region has 15 residues. This CDR3 is CASSLARTSGETQYF. The CDR3 bases are TGTGCCAGCAGCTTGGCTCGGACTAGCGGAGAGACCCAGTACTTC.

The chain recombines TRBV5-1 with TRBJ2-3; 9 bases align to TRBD1. CDR1 is SGHRS, CDR2 YFSETQ, per germline. CDR3 length equals 17 residues. V was pared by 2 bases and J by 2 bases, with 9 bases of the junction left unmatched. The CDR3 DNA follows: TGCGCCAGCAGCTTCCGGGACAGGGATCCTCCCACAGATACGCAGTATTTT. Protein: CASSFRDRDPPTDTQYF.

The chain has TRBV6-5 and TRBJ1-4, with 9 nucleotides matching TRBD1. Unmatched junction bases numbered 6, after V lost 2 bases and J lost 8 bases. CDR1 and CDR2 from the germline V gene are MNHEY and SVGAGI. CDR3 size: 15 residues. The CDR3 DNA is TGTGCCAGCAGTTACACGGACAGGGGCGGAGAAAAACTGTTTTTT. Its translation: CASSYTDRGGEKLFF.

The rearrangement uses TRBV6-1 and TRBJ2-3; 9 positions agree with TRBD1. This CDR3 is built from 14 residues. V lost 6 bases, J lost 3 bases, and 4 bases stayed unmatched. Germline lookup yields CDR1 MNHNS and CDR2 SASEGT. The CDR3 DNA sequence: TGTGCCAGCAGGGACAGGGGAGGGACAGATACGCAGTATTTT. This encodes CASRDRGGTDTQYF.

V gene TRBV27 combines with J gene TRBJ2-7; D perhaps matches TRBD2 (6 bases). Germline V gene lookup returns CDR1 MNHEY and CDR2 SMNVEV (reference sequence). The CDR3 has 14 amino acids. V was shortened by 3 bases and J by 3 bases, with 12 bases between the two germline ends. The CDR3 bases are TGTGCCAGCAGTTTTGGCGGGGAGGACTACGAGCAGTACTTC. Translated: CASSFGGEDYEQYF.

V gene TRBV27 combines with J gene TRBJ2-7, with D tentatively TRBD2 (5 bases). This CDR3 comprises 14 residues. V gave up 7 bases and J gave up 2 bases, with 15 bases separating them. Germline CDR1 MNHEY, CDR2 SMNVEV (reference sequence). This CDR3 reads CASTPGIHAYEQYF. The CDR3 nucleotides are TGTGCCAGCACACCCGGGATCCACGCCTACGAGCAGTACTTC.

The chain couples TRBV7-2 to TRBJ2-7, with D possibly matching TRBD1 (7 bases). The CDR3 contains 15 residues. CDR1 is SGHTA, CDR2 FQGNSA, per germline. V lost 5 bases to trimming and J lost 0 bases, with 14 bases between them. CDR3 bases: TGTGCCAGCAGCCGAGGCGGGACAGCCTCCTACGAGCAGTACTTC. Amino acids: CASSRGGTASYEQYF.